This paragraph covers one TCR beta chain sequence. Original data processing: Amplification with reference gene primers provided the estimates of nucleated cell counts. Using immunoSEQ multiplex PCR, the repertoire was profiled, and TCRdb retains in-frame clones only, with some absent. The V and J calls and clone size come from that table; D and trimming were worked out from the DNA. In the table there are fewer than 500,000 clones, around 90% of which are singletons. Germline assignment: CDR1 SGHRS and CDR2 YFSETQ. The CDR3 length is 16 residues. J lost 0 bases, V lost 4 bases, and 9 bases had no gene match. Followed longitudinally, the Seattle patients had been enrolled during active infection. The data belong to a study of blood T cell repertoires in COVID-19. Study details: Some COVID-19 samples were acute and others convalescent; all came from the United States, Italy and Spain. Nucleic acid was either cDNA or gDNA, and it came from T cells, B-cell-depleted T cells, or PBMCs.

The rearrangement uses TRBV5-1 and TRBJ1-1; 7 bases align to TRBD1. The sequence was collected from a man younger than 30 with COVID-19, enrolled during active disease. Sample: peripheral blood. CDR3 coding DNA: TGCGCCAGCAGCAGCAAACAGGGGACAATGAACACTGAAGCTTTCTTT. Protein product: CASSSKQGTMNTEAFF.